This is a list of T cell receptor beta chains from one sample in a study of cytomegalovirus exposure and HLA in healthy donors. Sequencing was performed with immunoSEQ multiplex PCR; in TCRdb, only in-frame clones are kept and a portion is missing. The table shows approximately 140,000 clones, with around 85% occurring only once. Input material: PBMCs. Receptors originate from a man between 40 and 49 years old in good health and CMV-seropositive. Each CDR3 is given without its conserved first and last residue. Size is stated for part of the rows, as once, few or many counts, or as a class when the clone is expanded.

TRBV7-6,once,TRBJ1-1,ASSLGQNTEAF
TRBV7-9,NA,TRBJ2-1,SSSSKRASYNEQF
TRBV7-9,few,TRBJ2-1,ASSPKGSWRVNEQF
TRBV7-9,NA,TRBJ2-1,ASSFSGGRYEQF
TRBV7-7,NA,TRBJ2-2,ASSPGGLVDRTGELF
TRBV5-6,NA,TRBJ2-1,ASSSYGDYAGEQF
TRBV29-1,once,TRBJ1-5,SVKGVTDHSNQPQH
TRBV6-6,once,TRBJ2-7,ASSPSPGERPEQY
TRBV27,NA,TRBJ1-6,ASSLKNRVSPPLH
TRBV7-9,NA,TRBJ2-7,ASSLDGTSGRVGEQY
TRBV5-4,NA,TRBJ2-1,ASSLSSLAGGEQF
TRBV7-3,NA,TRBJ2-7,ASSEGQGAGEQY
TRBV27,NA,TRBJ1-1,ASSLLGGNTEAF
TRBV5-1,NA,TRBJ1-1,ASSRLTGMNTEAF
TRBV6-6,NA,TRBJ1-5,ATGREFNQPQH
TRBV2,NA,TRBJ1-1,ASISQGISLGEAF
TRBV30,few,TRBJ1-5,AWSGGMRQPQH
TRBV6-5,few,TRBJ1-1,ASSYQQHSDTEAF
TRBV19,once,TRBJ1-2,ASSMPRQGAYYGYT
TRBV7-9,NA,TRBJ2-7,ASSLANEQY